This T cell receptor beta chain comes out of a study of response to subunit inactivated influenza vaccine. TCRdb recomputed calls from the RT-PCR reads with MiXCR, one row per CDR3 protein. The sample contains under 850,000 distinct CDR3 sequences, approximately 18% of which appear only once. There are many counts of this clonotype. The germline V and J ends were trimmed by 1 base and 7 bases, with 17 bases remaining between them. Per germline, CDR1 LGHNA and CDR2 YNFKEQ. CDR3 size: 16 residues. The receptor comes from a man over 45 who received an inactivated influenza vaccine. Sequenced material: PBMCs from blood, taken less than 6 days after vaccination. This sequence joins TRBV4-2 and TRBJ2-1, with D perhaps matching TRBD1 (6 bases). CDR3 nucleotide sequence: TGTGCCAGCAGCCAAGTAGCCAGGGGTATCCTGAATGAGCAGTTCTTC. This encodes CASSQVARGILNEQFF.